Included here is one T cell receptor (beta chain) sequence, with context. Its antigen is unidentified. At one boundary the junction diverges from the germline segment, which might be a read error. Unsorted whole blood supplied the RNA, and germline DNA was extracted too. Patients had chronic HBV infection and were treatment-naive. The data were taken from a study of tumor-infiltrating lymphocytes in primary liver carcinoma. Study context: Tumors were stage T1-T3 N0M0, about 4.2 to 10 cm across.

TCR beta cDNA was made from 400 to 500 ng total RNA with a constant-region primer. Three-round nested multiplex PCR performed with slightly modified ARM-PCR produced the TCR beta libraries. A C-beta reverse primer was combined with TRBV1-TRBV30 forward primers in the first two PCR rounds, and each round had roughly 9 cycles. MiXCR was run by TCRdb on the multiplex PCR reads, yielding one entry per CDR3 protein. The sample holds 300,000 to 350,000 distinct CDR3 sequences; less than 75% are singletons and the top ten take under 8.5%. General study results and limits: Whereas tumor region pairs overlapped more, tumor-adjacent and tumor-blood pairs overlapped less.

This CDR3 region has 15 residues. From germline, CDR1 is SGHAT and CDR2 FQNNGV. The source is a man between 35 and 55 years old with primary liver carcinoma and hepatitis B virus infection. The sequenced material came from peripheral blood. V and J are TRBV11-2 and TRBJ2-7; D is possibly TRBD1 or TRBD2 (5 bases each). Here the CDR3 reads CASSPHVTTDYEHYF. As DNA, the CDR3 is TGTGCCAGCAGCCCACACGTCACGACAGACTACGAGCACTACTTC.